This T cell receptor beta chain was found in a study of OX40 agonist ivuxolimab in advanced cancers. Study-wide context: Ivuxolimab was a fully human IgG2 agonistic monoclonal antibody targeting the costimulatory receptor OX40 (CD134). Patients were allowed to have had prior anti-PD-1, anti-PD-L1 or anti-CTLA-4 therapy, and roughly 40% of the dose-escalation patients had previously received checkpoint inhibitors. The paper describes the monotherapy dose-escalation part (N ≈ 52 patients) of the phase I trial of ivuxolimab. The purpose of peripheral TCRbeta sequencing was to test whether ivuxolimab changed TCR sequence diversity and led to clonal T-cell expansion. Partial responses occurred in three dose-escalation patients, of whom one had hepatocellular carcinoma and two had cutaneous melanoma. In the dose-escalation cohort, around four fifths of patients were male, and the mean age was approximately 60 years, with a range of about 23 to 85. Of the roughly 50 dose-escalation patients, hepatocellular carcinoma was present in about 20, melanoma in around 15, renal cell carcinoma in 9 and head and neck cancer in 9. Intravenous ivuxolimab was administered to patients every 2 weeks at six dose levels: 0.01, 0.1, 0.3, 1.5, 3 and 10 mg/kg. The study at large found these results: At doses of 0.1 to 3.0 mg/kg, clonal expansion of both CD4+ and CD8+ T cells in blood was seen between baseline and week 6. Low levels of normalized T-cell clonal expansion were also seen in some patients who did not respond. Antigen specificity was not determined for the clonally expanded peripheral T cells. In the 0.1-3.0 mg/kg groups, partial responders were among the patients with the lowest normalized peripheral clonal expansion, particularly in CD8+ T cells. After ivuxolimab, more expanded clones were found on average in CD8+ T cells than in CD4+ T cells.

Patients with a history of autoimmune disease or receiving systemic immunosuppression were excluded from the trial. Peripheral blood for TCR sequencing was collected from all dose cohorts at baseline, on cycle 4 day 1, and on cycle 7 day 1. Samples came from an open-label, multicenter, first-in-human phase I dose-escalation trial of ivuxolimab. Adults with locally advanced or metastatic melanoma, renal cell, hepatocellular, or head and neck squamous cell carcinoma were enrolled in the trial. Before TCR sequencing, CD4+ T cells and CD8+ T cells were sorted from peripheral blood as separate populations. Remarks on this clone: Its cognate antigen has yet to be identified. No much larger clonotype is one base removed from it; base qualities were not supplied.

CDR1 is given as MNHNS and CDR2 as SASEGT, both from the germline V gene. Between the V and J ends, shortened by 5 bases and 7 bases respectively, the junction contains 17 bases. Including cysteine and phenylalanine, the CDR3 has 14 amino acids. Only CDR3 DNA is held: 42 bases, read in frame from base 1. For sequencing of the TCRbeta CDR3 region, genomic DNA was extracted from the sorted cells. TCRbeta CDR3 regions were sequenced using the immunoSEQ Assay. In TCRdb, the immuneACCESS table is reduced to in-frame sequences with V and J assigned. These tables do not hold every clone; where another copy was compared, an unresolved V gene accounts for under half, and the others remain unexplained. Present in this sample are 10,000 to 15,000 clones, roughly 89% of which were seen just once. The top ten constitute around half of the sample.

The sequences come from CD4+ or CD8+ T cells sorted from blood, collected in a trial of the OX40 agonist ivuxolimab. In this chain, TRBV6-1 is recombined with TRBJ1-2, with a tentative D gene TRBD1 over 5 matching bases. The origin of this receptor is an adult with an advanced solid tumor such as melanoma, head and neck, liver or kidney cancer. The CDR3 loop reads CASSPRGGRSGYTF. The DNA sequence is as follows: TGTGCCAGCAGTCCCCGCGGGGGGAGGAGTGGCTACACCTTC.